What follows describes a single T cell receptor beta chain. The sample belongs to a study of blood T cell repertoires in COVID-19. Study-wide context: Sample material is recorded as cDNA or gDNA derived from T cells, B-cell-depleted T cells, or PBMCs.

V trimming: 4 bases; J trimming: 5 bases; junction bases outside the gene matches: 11. The CDR3 consists of 16 residues. Germline-derived CDR1 and CDR2 are SGHAT and FQNNGV. This table comes from immunoSEQ multiplex PCR, and its TCRdb copy is limited to in-frame clones, with some not included. The sample records tens of thousands of clones, around 80% being singletons. Sequencing was done on a sample of peripheral blood. The V gene is TRBV11-2, the J gene TRBJ1-1, with 9 bases lining up with TRBD1. The receptor was derived from a man aged 60 to 75 with acute or convalescent COVID-19. CDR3 sequence (DNA): TGTGCCAGCAGCTCCCCAAACAGGGGGCGCGGGACTGAAGCTTTCTTT. Amino acids: CASSSPNRGRGTEAFF.